These 17 T cell receptor beta chains were sequenced from one sample in a study of blood T cell repertoires in COVID-19. Data came from immunoSEQ multiplex PCR; TCRdb stores just in-frame clones and leaves some out. The repertoire consists of hundreds of thousands of clones, with 85% occurring once and the leading ten covering roughly 20%. The sequenced material came from PBMCs or T cells enriched from blood (not recorded which). The origin of the receptors is a man aged 40-50 years who had recovered from COVID-19.

This chain joins TRBV27 and TRBJ2-1, with 11 bases lining up with TRBD2. Germline trimming cut 10 bases from V and 5 bases from J; bases unmatched to any gene: 13. This CDR3 is built from 16 residues. Per the germline V gene, CDR1 is MNHEY and CDR2 is SMNVEV (reference sequence). CDR3 protein: CATEPYLAGGNNEQFF. DNA for the CDR3: TGTGCCACCGAGCCCTATCTAGCGGGAGGAAACAATGAGCAGTTCTTC.

V and J are TRBV7-9 and TRBJ2-1; 10 positions agree with TRBD1. The CDR3 sequence is 13 residues long. With V trimmed by 5 bases and J by 9 bases, 4 bases remained unmatched. Germline V lookup: CDR1 SEHNR, CDR2 FQNEAQ (reference sequence). The CDR3 bases are TGTGCCAGCAGCGCGACAGGGGGCCCTGAGCAGTTCTTC. Encoded protein: CASSATGGPEQFF.

V and J are TRBV3-1 (or the pseudogene TRBV3-2) and TRBJ2-7; D unclear. V was cut by 4 bases and J by 6 bases, with 7 bases left in between. The CDR3 runs 11 residues. Germline assignment: CDR1 LGHDT and CDR2 YNNKEL (reference sequence). In DNA form, the CDR3 reads TGTGCCAGCAGCCGATCGGGCGAGCAGTACTTC. This translates into CASSRSGEQYF.

The V gene is TRBV4-3, the J gene TRBJ2-1; 11 bases match TRBD2. Trimming cost V 4 bases and J 0 bases; bases outside gene matches: 8. The CDR3 contains 18 residues. From germline, CDR1 is LGHNA and CDR2 YSLEER. The CDR3: CASSREGLAAFSYNEQFF. CDR3 DNA: TGCGCCAGCAGCCGGGAGGGACTAGCGGCTTTCTCCTACAATGAGCAGTTCTTC.

This chain links TRBV5-1 with TRBJ2-1; 7 nucleotides agree with TRBD1. The CDR3 is 14 amino acids. Per the germline V gene, CDR1 is SGHRS and CDR2 is YFSETQ. J was trimmed by 2 bases and V by 6 bases; bases with no gene match: 5. The CDR3 sequence is CASKGAGTYNEQFF. The CDR3 DNA reads TGCGCCAGCAAGGGGGCCGGAACCTACAATGAGCAGTTCTTC.

This clone was counted a few times. The rearrangement links TRBV19 to TRBJ1-2; unclear D gene. CDR3 length: 15 amino acids. The V end lost 3 bases, the J end lost 6 bases, and 17 bases lay between the germline ends. CDR1 and CDR2 from the germline V gene are LNHDA and SQIVND (reference sequence). The CDR3 here is CASSIGDPGRNGYTF. The CDR3, as DNA: TGTGCCAGTAGTATCGGAGACCCGGGAAGGAATGGCTACACCTTC.

The chain joins TRBV4-1 to TRBJ2-2, with 8 bases matching TRBD1. The V gene's germline CDR1 is MGHRA and CDR2 YSYEKL. The CDR3 loop spans 16 amino acids. Trimming took 3 bases from V and 6 from J; bases not matched to a gene: 9. CDR3: CASSHPDRGEAGELFF. The CDR3, as DNA: TGCGCCAGCAGCCACCCCGACAGGGGCGAAGCCGGGGAGCTGTTTTTT.

This clone was detected once. This sequence joins TRBV4-1 and TRBJ2-7, with 7 positions matching TRBD1. Germline lookup yields CDR1 MGHRA and CDR2 YSYEKL. Unmatched junction bases numbered 11, after V lost 1 base and J lost 2 bases. The CDR3 loop spans 17 amino acids. This CDR3 reads CASSQVSIKGQTYEQYF. CDR3 DNA sequence: TGCGCCAGCAGCCAAGTTTCCATCAAGGGACAGACCTACGAGCAGTACTTC.

This chain uses TRBV5-1 with TRBJ2-5; possibly TRBD1 for D (5 bases). CDR3 length equals 15 residues. Trimming removed 4 bases at V and 5 bases at J, with 18 bases between. Germline values: CDR1 SGHRS, CDR2 YFSETQ. CDR3 residues: CASSPAPAGIETQYF. CDR3 DNA: TGCGCCAGCAGCCCGGCCCCGGCAGGGATTGAGACCCAGTACTTC.

The chain combines TRBV5-1 with TRBJ1-6, with D possibly TRBD1 on 6 matching bases. CDR1 is SGHRS, CDR2 YFSETQ, per germline. CDR3 length equals 15 residues. Trimming cost V 0 bases and J 9 bases, with 13 bases left between them. CDR3 DNA: TGCGCCAGCAGCTTGGGGGAACAGGGATCTTCACCCCTCCACTTT. This sequence encodes CASSLGEQGSSPLHF.

J is TRBJ1-1 and V is TRBV10-3, with D maybe TRBD1 (5 bases). CDR3 size: 16 residues. Germline CDR1 is ENHRY and CDR2 is SYGVKD. Trimming pared 3 bases from V and 6 bases from J, leaving 20 bases between. CDR3 protein: CAISDDLRGDVSEAFF. CDR3 bases: TGTGCCATCAGTGATGATCTGCGGGGCGATGTTTCTGAAGCTTTCTTT.

The sample holds a few counts of this clone. The V call is TRBV5-4, the J call TRBJ1-2, with D unclear. CDR3 length equals 15 residues. Germline CDR1 is SGHNT and CDR2 is YYREEE (reference sequence). V gave up 1 base and J gave up 1 base, with 11 bases separating them. The chain's CDR3 is CASSLSGGLNYGYTF. The CDR3 DNA reads as TGTGCCAGCAGCTTGTCGGGAGGACTTAACTATGGCTACACCTTC.

This clone was recorded a few times. The chain's CDR3 is CASSSPGQSNTEAFF. As DNA, the CDR3 is TGTGCCAGCAGCTCTCCGGGACAGAGCAACACTGAAGCTTTCTTT. The gene calls are TRBV7-3 and TRBJ1-1; 7 bases fit TRBD1. CDR3 size: 15 residues. The germline V gene encodes CDR1 SGHTA and CDR2 FQGTGA. The V and J ends lost 4 bases and 2 bases, in that order; junction bases with no gene match: 7.

V usage is TRBV5-1 and J usage is TRBJ2-2; D is ambiguous. The CDR3 contains 16 residues. Trimming cost V 4 bases and J 2 bases, with 15 bases left between them. From germline, CDR1 is SGHRS and CDR2 YFSETQ. CDR3 region: CASSPRGEPNTGELFF. The DNA of the CDR3 is TGCGCCAGCAGCCCCCGAGGAGAGCCCAACACCGGGGAGCTGTTTTTT.

This clone was seen a few times. The chain couples TRBV19 to TRBJ2-1; unclear D gene. V lost 3 bases and J 2 bases, leaving 5 bases between the germline ends. Germline CDR1 and CDR2: LNHDA and SQIVND (reference sequence). This CDR3 is 13 amino acids long. In DNA, the CDR3 is TGTGCCAGTAGTATGGCCACCTACAATGAGCAGTTCTTC. Its translation: CASSMATYNEQFF.

This chain uses TRBV29-1 with TRBJ2-7; 7 bases fit TRBD1. Per germline, CDR1 SQVTM and CDR2 ANQGSEA. The CDR3 contains 12 residues. J lost 3 bases, V lost 3 bases, and 2 bases had no gene match. The CDR3 loop reads CSVEAGGYEQYF. The DNA for the CDR3 is TGCAGCGTTGAGGCAGGGGGCTACGAGCAGTACTTC.

V is TRBV3-1 (or the pseudogene TRBV3-2) and J is TRBJ1-3, with D possibly TRBD1 on 5 matching bases. Trimming shortened V by 1 base and J by 3 bases, and 10 bases separated the two germline ends. CDR1 is LGHDT and CDR2 is YNNKEL in the germline V gene (reference sequence). The length of the CDR3 is 15 residues. CDR3 in amino acids: CASSQGGGGGNTIYF. CDR3 DNA sequence: TGTGCCAGCAGCCAAGGCGGGGGAGGTGGAAACACCATATATTTT.